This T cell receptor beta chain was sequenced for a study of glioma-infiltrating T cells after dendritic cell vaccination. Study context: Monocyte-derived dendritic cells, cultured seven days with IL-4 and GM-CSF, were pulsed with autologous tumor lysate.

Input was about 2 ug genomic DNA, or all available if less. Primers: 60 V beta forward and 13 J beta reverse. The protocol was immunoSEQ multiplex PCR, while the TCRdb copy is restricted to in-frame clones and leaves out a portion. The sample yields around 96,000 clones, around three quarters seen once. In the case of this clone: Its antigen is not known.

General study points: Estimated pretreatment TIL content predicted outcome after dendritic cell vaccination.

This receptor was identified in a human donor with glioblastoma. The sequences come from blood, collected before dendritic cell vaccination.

The DNA of the CDR3 is TGTGCCAGCAGTTCGGTAGCGGGAGCCCCCTACGAGCAGTACTTC. Its protein is CASSSVAGAPYEQYF. The chain recombines TRBV27 with TRBJ2-5; 9 positions agree with TRBD2. The DNA end is more similar to TRBJ2-7, so the J call may be wrong. Germline lookup yields CDR1 MNHEY and CDR2 SMNVEV (reference sequence). The CDR3 has 15 residues.